These 17 T cell receptor beta chains came from one sample sequenced in a study of PD-L1 blockade in urothelial cancer. Libraries were prepared by immunoSEQ multiplex PCR; TCRdb keeps only in-frame clonotypes and omits some of them. The table lists around 40,000 clones, around four fifths of them singletons. The sequenced sample was PBMCs, obtained around atezolizumab (anti-PD-L1) treatment. Every receptor here comes from a man in his 60s with urothelial cancer.

The gene calls are TRBV19 and TRBJ2-2, with TRBD2 matching over 12 bases. Germline CDR1 is LNHDA and CDR2 is SQIVND (reference sequence). The junction had 11 bases not matched to a gene; V was cut back by 7 bases and J by 5 bases. The CDR3 is 17 amino acids. CDR3 bases: TGTGCCAGTAACCCCCCGACTAGCGGGAGTAAGACCGGGGAGCTGTTTTTT. It is translated as CASNPPTSGSKTGELFF.

The V and J genes are TRBV27 and TRBJ1-4, with TRBD1 matching 9 bases. After removal of 7 bases from V and 4 bases from J, the junction contained 10 bases not matched to a gene. Germline V gene data show CDR1 as MNHEY and CDR2 as SMNVEV (reference sequence). The CDR3 loop spans 16 amino acids. Written as DNA, the CDR3 is TGTGCCAGCAAGGGGACTACAGGGGGCGTTAATGAAAAACTGTTTTTT. Translating it yields CASKGTTGGVNEKLFF.

V is TRBV11-3 and J is TRBJ1-1, with a possible D match to TRBD1 (5 bases). V lost 2 bases and J lost 3, with 7 bases in between. Germline-derived CDR1 and CDR2 are SGHNT and YENEEA. The CDR3 has 13 amino acids. CDR3 sequence reads: CASSLFRDTEAFF. In DNA form, the CDR3 reads TGTGCCAGCAGCTTATTCAGGGACACTGAAGCTTTCTTT.

The chain links TRBV19 to TRBJ1-5, with 7 bases identical to TRBD1. The CDR3 loop spans 15 amino acids. Germline V CDR1 and CDR2: LNHDA, SQIVND (reference sequence). The V segment lost 5 bases and the J segment 0 bases; nucleotides outside the gene matches: 4. Here the CDR3 reads CASSGQASSNQPQHF. DNA for the CDR3: TGTGCCAGTAGTGGACAGGCTTCTAGCAATCAGCCCCAGCATTTT.

This clone appeared once. The DNA of the CDR3 is TGCGCCAGCAGCCTCCGGACAGACCCGAACACTGAAGCTTTCTTT. The encoded protein is CASSLRTDPNTEAFF. The genes are TRBV5-1 and TRBJ1-1, with D perhaps matching TRBD1 (6 bases). Germline CDR1 is SGHRS and CDR2 is YFSETQ. The ends were cut back, 4 bases at V and 1 base at J, with 14 bases in the middle. The CDR3 totals 15 residues.

The chain combines TRBV29-1 with TRBJ2-7, with 10 positions matching TRBD1. This CDR3 spans 13 amino acids. Germline assignment: CDR1 SQVTM and CDR2 ANQGSEA. The J segment lost 4 bases and the V segment lost 5 bases, leaving 5 bases of the junction unmatched. The CDR3 bases are TGCAGCGTTTCGACAGGGGGCGGGTACGAGCAGTACTTC. It specifies CSVSTGGGYEQYF.

The gene calls are TRBV13 and TRBJ2-1; perhaps TRBD1 as D (5 bases). Trimming shortened V by 5 bases and J by 5 bases, and 13 bases separated the two germline ends. CDR1 and CDR2 (germline): PRHDT, FYEKMQ (reference sequence). This CDR3 region has 14 residues. In DNA, the CDR3 is TGTGCCAGCAGCAACTCACAGGACGACAATGAGCAGTTCTTC. Amino acid sequence: CASSNSQDDNEQFF.

The V gene is TRBV28, the J gene TRBJ1-1; TRBD1 agrees at 8 bases. This CDR3 spans 12 amino acids. Looked up from germline, CDR1 is MDHEN and CDR2 is SYDVKM. The V segment lost 5 bases and the J segment 11 bases; nucleotides outside the gene matches: 7. CDR3 in amino acids: CASSLTPGGAFF. CDR3 coding DNA: TGTGCCAGCAGTCTAACCCCAGGGGGCGCTTTCTTT.

V is TRBV18 and J is TRBJ1-4; a weak D match, TRBD1 (5 bases). Germline lookup yields CDR1 KGHSH and CDR2 LQKENI. The CDR3 has 13 amino acids. V was trimmed by 6 bases and J by 5 bases, leaving 10 bases between them. The CDR3 reads CASSRDGNEKLFF. CDR3 nucleotides: TGTGCCAGCTCGCGGGACGGAAATGAAAAACTGTTTTTT. The full variable domain, in which reference TRBV18 and TRBJ1-4 provide the parts outside the CDR3, is NAGVMQNPRHLVRRRGQEARLRCSPMKGHSHVYWYRQLPEEGLKFMVYLQKENIIDESGMPKERFSAEFPKEGPSILRIQQVVRGDSAAYFCASSRDGNEKLFFGSGTQLSVL.

The chain couples TRBV4-3 to TRBJ2-1, with a possible D match to TRBD2 (6 bases). The CDR3 has 15 residues. CDR1 and CDR2 (germline): LGHNA, YSLEER. V lost 1 base and J 5 bases, leaving 12 bases between the germline ends. The CDR3, as DNA: TGCGCCAGCAGCCAAGCGTCTAGCGCGAACAATGAGCAGTTCTTC. It is translated as CASSQASSANNEQFF.

The chain carries TRBV13 and TRBJ2-7; possible D gene TRBD1, 6 bases. Germline values: CDR1 PRHDT, CDR2 FYEKMQ (reference sequence). This CDR3 contains 12 residues. V gave up 6 bases and J gave up 3 bases, with 9 bases separating them. The DNA for the CDR3 is TGTGCCAGCAGAGCAGGGGTCTACGAGCAGTACTTC. Protein: CASRAGVYEQYF.

This rearrangement joins TRBV6-5 to TRBJ1-1, with D uncertain. This CDR3 is built from 15 residues. Trimming left V 5 bases short and J 2 bases short, with 15 bases between. CDR1 MNHEY and CDR2 SVGAGI come from the germline V gene. CDR3 DNA sequence: TGTGCCAGCAGTACCCTAGCGGCGGGTAACACTGAAGCTTTCTTT. This encodes CASSTLAAGNTEAFF.

Here the CDR3 reads CASSLTAGLSGANVLTF. The CDR3 nucleotides read TGTGCCAGCAGCTTAACCGCGGGGCTCTCTGGGGCCAACGTCCTGACTTTC. V usage is TRBV7-2 and J usage is TRBJ2-6; D is perhaps TRBD2 (6 bases). The CDR3 spans 17 residues. Deletions cut 2 bases from V and 0 bases from J, with 11 bases between. Germline CDR1 reads SGHTA; CDR2 reads FQGNSA.

The chain employs TRBV7-2 and TRBJ2-5; 9 bases line up with TRBD2. This CDR3 has 16 residues. V shed 8 bases and J 4 bases; nucleotides not matched to a gene: 14. Germline lookup yields CDR1 SGHTA and CDR2 FQGNSA. In DNA, the CDR3 is TGTGCCAGCCGTCCCTGGGGAGCGGGGGGCCTAGAGACCCAGTACTTC. The encoded protein is CASRPWGAGGLETQYF.

The chain joins TRBV4-3 to TRBJ2-7, with 9 bases identical to TRBD2. CDR1 LGHNA and CDR2 YSLEER come from the germline V gene. Trimming at V came to 1 base and at J to 3 bases, leaving 4 bases not matched to a gene. This CDR3 comprises 15 residues. CDR3 in DNA: TGCGCCAGCAGCCAAGGACTAGCGGCAGGCTACGAGCAGTACTTC. Its protein product is CASSQGLAAGYEQYF.

The J gene is TRBJ1-1, the V gene TRBV14; 10 positions agree with TRBD1. The CDR3 length is 16 residues. J was trimmed by 2 bases and V by 3 bases; bases with no gene match: 6. Germline V gene lookup returns CDR1 SGHDN and CDR2 FVKESK. This CDR3 is CASSHPRDRGNTEAFF. CDR3 nucleotides: TGTGCCAGCAGCCACCCCCGGGACAGGGGTAACACTGAAGCTTTCTTT.

The chain couples TRBV2 to TRBJ2-1; 7 bases align to TRBD2. Unmatched junction bases numbered 8, after V lost 4 bases and J lost 2 bases. The CDR3 loop spans 16 amino acids. Germline V gene lookup returns CDR1 SNHLY and CDR2 FYNNEI. CDR3 nucleotides: TGTGCCAGCAGTGTTCGGGCTAGCGGAACCTACAATGAGCAGTTCTTC. Translating it yields CASSVRASGTYNEQFF.